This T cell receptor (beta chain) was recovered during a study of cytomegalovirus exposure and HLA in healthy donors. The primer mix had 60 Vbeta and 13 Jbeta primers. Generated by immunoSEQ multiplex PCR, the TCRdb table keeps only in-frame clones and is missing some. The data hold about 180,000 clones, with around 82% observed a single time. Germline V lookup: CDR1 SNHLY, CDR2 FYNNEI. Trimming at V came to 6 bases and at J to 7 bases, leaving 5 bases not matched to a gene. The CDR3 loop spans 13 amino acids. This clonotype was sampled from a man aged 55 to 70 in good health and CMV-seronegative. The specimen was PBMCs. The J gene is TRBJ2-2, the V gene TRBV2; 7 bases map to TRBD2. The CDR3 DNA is TGTGCCAGCAGCGGACTAGGTTTCGGGGAGCTGTTTTTT. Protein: CASSGLGFGELFF.